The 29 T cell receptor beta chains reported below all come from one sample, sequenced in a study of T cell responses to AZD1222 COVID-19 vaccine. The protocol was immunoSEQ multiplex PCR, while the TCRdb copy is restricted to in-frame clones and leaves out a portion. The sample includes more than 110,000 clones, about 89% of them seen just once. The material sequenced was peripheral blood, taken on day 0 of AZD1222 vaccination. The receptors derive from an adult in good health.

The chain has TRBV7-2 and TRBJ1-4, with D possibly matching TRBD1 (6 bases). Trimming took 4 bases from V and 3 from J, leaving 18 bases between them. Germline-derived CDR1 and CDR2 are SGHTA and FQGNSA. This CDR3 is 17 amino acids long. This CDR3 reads CASSSRKGGHSNEKLFF. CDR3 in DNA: TGTGCCAGCAGCTCGCGGAAGGGGGGACACTCTAATGAAAAACTGTTTTTT. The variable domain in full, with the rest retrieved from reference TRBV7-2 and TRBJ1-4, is GAGVSQSPSNKVTEKGKDVELRCDPISGHTALYWYRQSLGQGLEFLIYFQGNSAPDKSGLPSDRFSAERTGGSVSTLTIQRTQQEDSAVYLCASSSRKGGHSNEKLFFGSGTQLSVL.

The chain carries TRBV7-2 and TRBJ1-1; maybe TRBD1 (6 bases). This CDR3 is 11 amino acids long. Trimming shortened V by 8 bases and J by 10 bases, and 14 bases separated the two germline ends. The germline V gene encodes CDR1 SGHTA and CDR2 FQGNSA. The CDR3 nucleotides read TGTGCCAGCGTCCCGGGGGCCGTAGCTTTCTTT. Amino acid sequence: CASVPGAVAFF. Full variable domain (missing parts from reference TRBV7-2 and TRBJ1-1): GAGVSQSPSNKVTEKGKDVELRCDPISGHTALYWYRQSLGQGLEFLIYFQGNSAPDKSGLPSDRFSAERTGGSVSTLTIQRTQQEDSAVYLCASVPGAVAFFGQGTRLTVV.

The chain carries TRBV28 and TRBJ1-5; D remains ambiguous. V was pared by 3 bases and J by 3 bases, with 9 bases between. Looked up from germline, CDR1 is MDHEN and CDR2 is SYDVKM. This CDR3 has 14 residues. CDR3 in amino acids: CASSFPGDNQPQHF. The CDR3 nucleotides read TGTGCCAGCAGTTTCCCCGGGGACAATCAGCCCCAGCATTTT.

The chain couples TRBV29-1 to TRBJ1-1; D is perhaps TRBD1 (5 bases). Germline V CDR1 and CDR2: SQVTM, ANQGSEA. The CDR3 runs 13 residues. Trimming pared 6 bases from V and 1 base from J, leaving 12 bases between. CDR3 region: CSVRDPGNTEAFF. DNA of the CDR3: TGCAGCGTCCGGGACCCCGGGAACACTGAAGCTTTCTTT.

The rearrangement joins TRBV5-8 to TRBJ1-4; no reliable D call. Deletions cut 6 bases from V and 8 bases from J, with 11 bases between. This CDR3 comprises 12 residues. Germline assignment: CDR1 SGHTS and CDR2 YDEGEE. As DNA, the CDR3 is TGTGCCAGCACTTCAATACACGAAAAACTGTTTTTT. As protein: CASTSIHEKLFF.

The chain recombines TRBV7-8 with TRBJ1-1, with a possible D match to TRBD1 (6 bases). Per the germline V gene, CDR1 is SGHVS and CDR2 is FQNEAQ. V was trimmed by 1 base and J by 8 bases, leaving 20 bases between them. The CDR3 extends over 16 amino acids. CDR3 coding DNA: TGTGCCAGCAGCTTAGGCTCGACAGGCACCCAAACCGAAGCTTTCTTT. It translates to CASSLGSTGTQTEAFF. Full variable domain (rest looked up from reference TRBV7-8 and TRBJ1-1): GAGVSQSPRYKVAKRGQDVALRCDPISGHVSLFWYQQALGQGPEFLTYFQNEAQLDKSGLPSDRFFAERPEGSVSTLKIQRTQQEDSAVYLCASSLGSTGTQTEAFFGQGTRLTVV.

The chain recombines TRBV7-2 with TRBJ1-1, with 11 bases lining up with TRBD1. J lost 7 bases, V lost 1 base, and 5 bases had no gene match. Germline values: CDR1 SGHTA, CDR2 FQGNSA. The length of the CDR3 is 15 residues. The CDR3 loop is CASSLGDRGLGEAFF. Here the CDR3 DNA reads TGTGCCAGCAGCTTAGGGGACAGGGGGTTGGGTGAAGCTTTCTTT. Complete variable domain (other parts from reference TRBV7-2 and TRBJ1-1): GAGVSQSPSNKVTEKGKDVELRCDPISGHTALYWYRQSLGQGLEFLIYFQGNSAPDKSGLPSDRFSAERTGGSVSTLTIQRTQQEDSAVYLCASSLGDRGLGEAFFGQGTRLTVV.

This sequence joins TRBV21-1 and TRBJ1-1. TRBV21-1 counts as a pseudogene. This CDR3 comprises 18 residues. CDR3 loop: CASSKAPIRGHQGTEAFF. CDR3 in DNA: TGTGCCAGCAGCAAAGCGCCCATCCGGGGGCACCAGGGCACTGAAGCTTTCTTT.

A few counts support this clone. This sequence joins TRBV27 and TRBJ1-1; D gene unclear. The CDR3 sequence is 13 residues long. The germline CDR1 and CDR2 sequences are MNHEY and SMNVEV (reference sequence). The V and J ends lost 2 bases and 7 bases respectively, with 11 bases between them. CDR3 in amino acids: CASSLRQDLEAFF. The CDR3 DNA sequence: TGTGCCAGCAGTTTACGGCAGGATCTTGAAGCTTTCTTT.

CDR3 region: CASSPPGQGGNNSPLHF. The CDR3 nucleotides are TGTGCCAGCTCACCACCGGGGCAGGGGGGGAATAATTCACCCCTCCACTTT. This chain links TRBV18 with TRBJ1-6; 7 bases match TRBD1. The CDR3 covers 17 residues. Germline V gene data show CDR1 as KGHSH and CDR2 as LQKENI. The trim removed 0 bases at V and 5 bases at J, leaving 7 bases unmatched.

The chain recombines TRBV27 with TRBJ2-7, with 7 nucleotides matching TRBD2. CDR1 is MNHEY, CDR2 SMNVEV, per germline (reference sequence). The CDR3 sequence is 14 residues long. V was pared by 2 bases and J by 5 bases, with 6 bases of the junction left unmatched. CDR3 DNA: TGTGCCAGCAGTTTAGACGGACTAGGAAACGAGCAGTACTTC. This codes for CASSLDGLGNEQYF.

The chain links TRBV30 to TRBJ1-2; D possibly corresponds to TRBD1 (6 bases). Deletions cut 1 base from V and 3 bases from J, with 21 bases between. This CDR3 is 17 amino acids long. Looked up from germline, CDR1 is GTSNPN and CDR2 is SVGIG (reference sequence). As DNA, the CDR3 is TGTGCCTGGAGTGCCGGACAGACTTTGCCGTCCTACTATGGCTACACCTTC. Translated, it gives CAWSAGQTLPSYYGYTF.

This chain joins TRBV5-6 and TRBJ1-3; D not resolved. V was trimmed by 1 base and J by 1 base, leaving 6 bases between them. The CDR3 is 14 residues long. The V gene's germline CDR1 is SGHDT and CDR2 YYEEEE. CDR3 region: CASSLTGSGNTIYF. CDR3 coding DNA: TGTGCCAGCAGCTTGACCGGATCTGGAAACACCATATATTTT.

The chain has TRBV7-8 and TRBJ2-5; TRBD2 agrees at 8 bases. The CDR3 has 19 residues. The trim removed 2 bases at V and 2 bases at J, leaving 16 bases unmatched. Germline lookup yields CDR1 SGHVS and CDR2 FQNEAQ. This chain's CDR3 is CASSLYVRFRREAQETQYF. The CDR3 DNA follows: TGTGCCAGCAGCTTATATGTTCGCTTTCGGCGGGAGGCTCAAGAGACCCAGTACTTC.

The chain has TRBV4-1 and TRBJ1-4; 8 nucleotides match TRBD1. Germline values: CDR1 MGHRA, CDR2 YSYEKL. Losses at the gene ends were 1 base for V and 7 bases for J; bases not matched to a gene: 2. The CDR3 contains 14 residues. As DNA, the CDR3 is TGCGCCAGCAGCCAAGGGACAGGGAGTGAAAAACTGTTTTTT. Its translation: CASSQGTGSEKLFF.

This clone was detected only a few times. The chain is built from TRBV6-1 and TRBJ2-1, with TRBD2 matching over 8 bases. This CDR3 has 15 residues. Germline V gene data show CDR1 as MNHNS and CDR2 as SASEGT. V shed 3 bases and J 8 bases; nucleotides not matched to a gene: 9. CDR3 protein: CASSELAGTVDEQFF. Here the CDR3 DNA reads TGTGCCAGCAGTGAGCTAGCGGGTACCGTTGATGAGCAGTTCTTC.

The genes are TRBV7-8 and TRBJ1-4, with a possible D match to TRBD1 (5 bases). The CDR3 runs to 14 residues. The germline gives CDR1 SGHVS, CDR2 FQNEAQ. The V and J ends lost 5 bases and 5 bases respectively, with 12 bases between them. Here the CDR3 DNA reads TGTGCCAGCAGCCCGCGTTGGGGGAATGAAAAACTGTTTTTT. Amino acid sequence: CASSPRWGNEKLFF.

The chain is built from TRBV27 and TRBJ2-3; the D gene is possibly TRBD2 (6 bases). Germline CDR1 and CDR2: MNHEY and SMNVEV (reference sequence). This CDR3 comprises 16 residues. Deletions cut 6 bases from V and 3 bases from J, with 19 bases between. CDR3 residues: CASRTSIGSGTDTQYF. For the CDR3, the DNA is TGTGCCAGCAGGACTAGTATCGGGTCGGGTACAGATACGCAGTATTTT.

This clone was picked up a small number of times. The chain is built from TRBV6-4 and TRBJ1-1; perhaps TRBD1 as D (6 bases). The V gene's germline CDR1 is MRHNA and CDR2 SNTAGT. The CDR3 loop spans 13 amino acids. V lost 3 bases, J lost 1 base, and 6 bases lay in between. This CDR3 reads CASSEGANTEAFF. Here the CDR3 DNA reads TGTGCCAGCAGTGAGGGGGCGAACACTGAAGCTTTCTTT.

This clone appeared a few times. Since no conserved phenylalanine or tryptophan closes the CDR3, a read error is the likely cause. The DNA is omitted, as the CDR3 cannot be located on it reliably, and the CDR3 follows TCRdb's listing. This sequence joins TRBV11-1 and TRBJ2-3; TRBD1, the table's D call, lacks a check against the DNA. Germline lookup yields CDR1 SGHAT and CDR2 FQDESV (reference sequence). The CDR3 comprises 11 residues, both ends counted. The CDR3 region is CASSLTGDMRL.

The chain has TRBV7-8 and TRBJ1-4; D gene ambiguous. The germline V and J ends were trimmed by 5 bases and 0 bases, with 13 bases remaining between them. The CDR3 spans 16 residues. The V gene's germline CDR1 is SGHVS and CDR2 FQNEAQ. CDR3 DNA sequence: TGTGCCAGCAGCCGCGGACGGCTTGCAACTAATGAAAAACTGTTTTTT. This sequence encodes CASSRGRLATNEKLFF.

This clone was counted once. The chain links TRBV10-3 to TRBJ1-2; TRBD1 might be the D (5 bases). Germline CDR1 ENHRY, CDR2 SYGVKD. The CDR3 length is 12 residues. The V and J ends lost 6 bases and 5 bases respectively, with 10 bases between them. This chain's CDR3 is CAISGDGYGYTF. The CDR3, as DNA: TGTGCCATCAGCGGGGACGGATATGGCTACACCTTC.

For the CDR3, the DNA is TGTGCCAGCAGCAAGGGGGTCACGGGTTACGAGCAGTACTTC. Protein sequence: CASSKGVTGYEQYF. This chain links TRBV21-1 with TRBJ2-7. TRBV21-1 is reported as a pseudogene. The CDR3 spans 14 residues.

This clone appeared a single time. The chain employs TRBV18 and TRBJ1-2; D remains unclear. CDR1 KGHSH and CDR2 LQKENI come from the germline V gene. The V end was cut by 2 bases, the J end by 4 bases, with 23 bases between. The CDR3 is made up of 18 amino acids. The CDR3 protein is CASSPTSSAAQRIYGYTF. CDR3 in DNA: TGTGCCAGCTCACCAACGTCTAGCGCAGCACAAAGAATCTATGGCTACACCTTC. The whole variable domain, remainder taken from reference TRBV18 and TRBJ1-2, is NAGVMQNPRHLVRRRGQEARLRCSPMKGHSHVYWYRQLPEEGLKFMVYLQKENIIDESGMPKERFSAEFPKEGPSILRIQQVVRGDSAAYFCASSPTSSAAQRIYGYTFGSGTRLTVV.

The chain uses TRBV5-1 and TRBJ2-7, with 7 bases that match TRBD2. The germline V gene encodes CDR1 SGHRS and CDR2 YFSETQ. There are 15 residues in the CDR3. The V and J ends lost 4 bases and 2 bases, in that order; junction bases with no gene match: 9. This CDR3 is CASSPGGRGPYEQYF. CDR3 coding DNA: TGCGCCAGCAGCCCGGGGGGTCGGGGTCCCTACGAGCAGTACTTC. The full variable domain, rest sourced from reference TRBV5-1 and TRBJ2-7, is KAGVTQTPRYLIKTRGQQVTLSCSPISGHRSVSWYQQTPGQGLQFLFEYFSETQRNKGNFPGRFSGRQFSNSRSEMNVSTLELGDSALYLCASSPGGRGPYEQYFGPGTRLTVT.

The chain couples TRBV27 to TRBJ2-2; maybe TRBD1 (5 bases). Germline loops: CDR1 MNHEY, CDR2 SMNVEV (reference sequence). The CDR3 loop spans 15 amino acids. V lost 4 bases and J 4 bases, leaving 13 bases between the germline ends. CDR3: CASSSRVGVTGELFF. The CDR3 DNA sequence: TGTGCCAGCAGTTCCAGGGTTGGAGTCACCGGGGAGCTGTTTTTT.

The CDR3 DNA sequence: TGTGCCAGCACCCCGACAGGCAAGAACACTGAAGCTTTCTTT. Its translation is CASTPTGKNTEAFF. The chain is built from TRBV11-2 and TRBJ1-1; maybe TRBD1 (6 bases). CDR1 and CDR2 (germline): SGHAT, FQNNGV. The V and J ends lost 7 bases and 1 base respectively, with 13 bases between them. The CDR3 runs to 14 residues.

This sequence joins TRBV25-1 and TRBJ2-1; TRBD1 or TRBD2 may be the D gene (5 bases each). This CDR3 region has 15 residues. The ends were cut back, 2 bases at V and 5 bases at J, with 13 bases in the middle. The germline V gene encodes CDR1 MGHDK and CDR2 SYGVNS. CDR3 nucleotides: TGTGCCAGCAGTGAAGAGGGGATCGGCCACAATGAGCAGTTCTTC. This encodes CASSEEGIGHNEQFF.

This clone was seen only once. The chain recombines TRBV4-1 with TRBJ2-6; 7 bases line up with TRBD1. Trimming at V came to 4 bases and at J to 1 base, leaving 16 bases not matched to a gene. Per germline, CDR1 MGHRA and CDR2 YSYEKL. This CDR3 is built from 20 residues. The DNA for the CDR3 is TGCGCCAGCAGCCGTCTCGTAGTACAGGGGACCGAGTCTGGGGCCAACGTCCTGACTTTC. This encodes CASSRLVVQGTESGANVLTF.